This T cell receptor (beta chain) was sequenced during a study of blood T cell repertoires in COVID-19. Study-wide context: PBMCs, B-cell-depleted T cells, or T cells were the source of the cDNA or gDNA that made up the material.

The assay was immunoSEQ multiplex PCR, and TCRdb's table has in-frame clones only and misses some. The sample lists just over 80,000 clones, roughly 91% occurring once. What was sequenced was PBMCs or T cells enriched from blood (not recorded which). The sequence was obtained from a woman aged 50 to 60 with acute COVID-19.

The CDR3 DNA reads TGTGCCAGCAGCCCCTTTGACAATGAGCAGTTCTTC. Protein product: CASSPFDNEQFF. This rearrangement joins TRBV7-6 to TRBJ2-1; no definite D call. The CDR3 is 12 amino acids. Germline V lookup: CDR1 SGHVS, CDR2 FNYEAQ. Trimming pared 5 bases from V and 5 bases from J, leaving 7 bases between.